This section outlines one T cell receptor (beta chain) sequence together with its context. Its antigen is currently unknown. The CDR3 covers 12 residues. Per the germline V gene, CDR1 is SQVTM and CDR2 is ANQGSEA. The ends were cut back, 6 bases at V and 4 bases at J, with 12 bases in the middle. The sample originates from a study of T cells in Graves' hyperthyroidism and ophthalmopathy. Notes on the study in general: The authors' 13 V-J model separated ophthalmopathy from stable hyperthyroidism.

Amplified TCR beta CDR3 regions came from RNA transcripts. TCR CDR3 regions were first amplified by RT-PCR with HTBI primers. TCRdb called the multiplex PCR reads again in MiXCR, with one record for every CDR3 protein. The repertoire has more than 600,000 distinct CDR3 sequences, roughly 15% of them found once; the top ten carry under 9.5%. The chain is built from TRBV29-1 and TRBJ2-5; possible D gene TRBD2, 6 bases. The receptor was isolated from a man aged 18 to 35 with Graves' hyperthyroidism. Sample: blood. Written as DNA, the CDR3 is TGCAGCGTAGGAGGGCCGGGAGAGACCCAGTACTTC. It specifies CSVGGPGETQYF.